This is a list of T cell receptor beta chains from one sample in a study of cytomegalovirus exposure and HLA in healthy donors. The protocol was immunoSEQ multiplex PCR, while the TCRdb copy is restricted to in-frame clones and leaves out a portion. The data contain 100,000 to 150,000 clones, 80% of them singletons. Sequencing was done on a sample of PBMCs. Source of these receptors: a female donor in good health and CMV-seropositive. CDR3s include the opening cysteine and the closing phenylalanine or tryptophan. The order of the fields is V gene, clone size, J gene, D gene, CDR3 DNA, CDR3 protein. The D gene is left open where the match is weak. Size values are once, few and many counts, or a class for expanded clones, and some rows have none.

v_call: TRBV9; clone_size: NA; j_call: TRBJ1-6; d_call: TRBD1; cdr3_nt: TGTGCCAGCAGCGTCTGGGACAGTAAATCACCCCTCCACTTT; cdr3_aa: CASSVWDSKSPLHF
v_call: TRBV4-1; clone_size: NA; j_call: TRBJ2-7; d_call: NA; cdr3_nt: TGCGCCAGCAGCCAACCGGGACAATTCTCCTACGAGCAGTACTTC; cdr3_aa: CASSQPGQFSYEQYF
v_call: TRBV28; clone_size: NA; j_call: TRBJ1-2; d_call: NA; cdr3_nt: TGTGCCAGCAGTCCCCCCAGGTACTATGGCTACACCTTC; cdr3_aa: CASSPPRYYGYTF
v_call: TRBV5-1; clone_size: few; j_call: TRBJ2-2; d_call: NA; cdr3_nt: TGCGCCAGCAGCTTATTCAGGCAGAACACCGGGGAGCTGTTTTTT; cdr3_aa: CASSLFRQNTGELFF
v_call: TRBV27; clone_size: NA; j_call: TRBJ2-1; d_call: TRBD2; cdr3_nt: TGTGCCAGCCGAAAGTCCAAGGGACTAGCGGGGGGGCCTGCTTACAATGAGCAGTTCTTC; cdr3_aa: CASRKSKGLAGGPAYNEQFF
v_call: TRBV9; clone_size: once; j_call: TRBJ1-3; d_call: NA; cdr3_nt: TGTGCCAGCAAGCCAGGGAACTCTGGAAACACCATATATTTT; cdr3_aa: CASKPGNSGNTIYF
v_call: TRBV12-5; clone_size: NA; j_call: TRBJ2-5; d_call: NA; cdr3_nt: TGTGCTAGTGGTTCCTCGTTCGGTACCCAGTACTTC; cdr3_aa: CASGSSFGTQYF
v_call: TRBV30; clone_size: once; j_call: TRBJ1-3; d_call: NA; cdr3_nt: TGTGCCTGGGCGGGGGACACCTCTGGAAACACCATATATTTT; cdr3_aa: CAWAGDTSGNTIYF
v_call: TRBV29-1; clone_size: NA; j_call: TRBJ2-3; d_call: NA; cdr3_nt: TGCAGCGTCGGAGGCATGAGTTACAGCACAGATACGCAGTATTTT; cdr3_aa: CSVGGMSYSTDTQYF
v_call: TRBV25-1; clone_size: NA; j_call: TRBJ1-6; d_call: TRBD1; cdr3_nt: TGTGCCAGCACCGGACAGGCGGCAAATTCACCCCTCCACTTT; cdr3_aa: CASTGQAANSPLHF
v_call: TRBV9; clone_size: NA; j_call: TRBJ2-7; d_call: NA; cdr3_nt: TGTGCCAGCAGCGCCTCAGGGGAAACGGAGCAGTACTTC; cdr3_aa: CASSASGETEQYF
v_call: TRBV13; clone_size: NA; j_call: TRBJ1-6; d_call: NA; cdr3_nt: TGTGCCAGCAGCTTAGGGGCAGGGCATAATTCACCCCTCCACTTT; cdr3_aa: CASSLGAGHNSPLHF
v_call: TRBV4-1; clone_size: NA; j_call: TRBJ2-7; d_call: TRBD2; cdr3_nt: TGCGCCAGCAGCCAACCGACTAGCGGTCACAAGGAGCAGTACTTC; cdr3_aa: CASSQPTSGHKEQYF
v_call: TRBV7-9; clone_size: once; j_call: TRBJ1-4; d_call: NA; cdr3_nt: TGTTCCAGCAGCCCCCAGGTCAGCGGGCTGTTTTTT; cdr3_aa: CSSSPQVSGLFF
v_call: TRBV6-1; clone_size: NA; j_call: TRBJ2-7; d_call: TRBD1; cdr3_nt: TGTGCCAGCAGGTTCCTGGACAGGGGGGGCGAGCAGTACTTC; cdr3_aa: CASRFLDRGGEQYF
v_call: TRBV28; clone_size: NA; j_call: TRBJ2-7; d_call: TRBD1; cdr3_nt: TGTGCCAGCAGGCACCCTGGGACAGGCTACGAGCAGTACTTC; cdr3_aa: CASRHPGTGYEQYF
v_call: TRBV28; clone_size: NA; j_call: TRBJ1-1; d_call: NA; cdr3_nt: TGTGCCAGCATCCCGCGGGTTAACACTGAAGCTTTCTTT; cdr3_aa: CASIPRVNTEAFF
v_call: TRBV2; clone_size: NA; j_call: TRBJ1-5; d_call: NA; cdr3_nt: TGTGCCAGCAGTTTGGACAGAAGCAATCAGCCCCAGCATTTT; cdr3_aa: CASSLDRSNQPQHF
v_call: TRBV28; clone_size: few; j_call: TRBJ2-3; d_call: TRBD1; cdr3_nt: TGTGCCTGCACCCGGGACAGGGCAACAGATACGCAGTATTTT; cdr3_aa: CACTRDRATDTQYF
v_call: TRBV5-4; clone_size: NA; j_call: TRBJ2-5; d_call: NA; cdr3_nt: TGTGCCAGCAGCTTGGTGGGCTACCAAGAGACCCAGTACTTC; cdr3_aa: CASSLVGYQETQYF
v_call: TRBV19; clone_size: once; j_call: TRBJ1-6; d_call: NA; cdr3_nt: TGTGCCAGTAGTATCGGGTCAGGGCCTCATAATTCACCCCTCCACTTT; cdr3_aa: CASSIGSGPHNSPLHF
v_call: TRBV19; clone_size: NA; j_call: TRBJ2-2; d_call: TRBD2; cdr3_nt: TGTGCCAGTAGTCTAGCGGGGGGTACCGGGGAGCTGTTTTTT; cdr3_aa: CASSLAGGTGELFF
v_call: TRBV27; clone_size: few; j_call: TRBJ2-3; d_call: NA; cdr3_nt: TGTGCCAGCAGTTTATCCGGTCTTGAAGATACGCAGTATTTT; cdr3_aa: CASSLSGLEDTQYF
v_call: TRBV6-5; clone_size: NA; j_call: TRBJ2-7; d_call: TRBD1; cdr3_nt: TGTGCCAGCAGTGGCGACAGGGGAGTGAGCGAGCAGTACTTC; cdr3_aa: CASSGDRGVSEQYF
v_call: TRBV29-1; clone_size: NA; j_call: TRBJ2-1; d_call: NA; cdr3_nt: TGCAGCGTTGAAGCGGTTGCCTACAATGAGCAGTTCTTC; cdr3_aa: CSVEAVAYNEQFF
v_call: TRBV7-6; clone_size: NA; j_call: TRBJ1-1; d_call: TRBD1; cdr3_nt: TGTGCCAGCAGCTTCAGGGGGGCGGCTGAAGCTTTCTTT; cdr3_aa: CASSFRGAAEAFF
v_call: TRBV7-9; clone_size: few; j_call: TRBJ1-1; d_call: TRBD1; cdr3_nt: TGTGCCAGCAGCTTAAGACAGGGTGGAACTGAAGCTTTCTTT; cdr3_aa: CASSLRQGGTEAFF
v_call: TRBV18; clone_size: NA; j_call: TRBJ1-4; d_call: TRBD1; cdr3_nt: TGTGCCAGCTCACCAGGGACAGTGGGGGAAAAACTGTTTTTT; cdr3_aa: CASSPGTVGEKLFF
v_call: TRBV5-4; clone_size: NA; j_call: TRBJ2-2; d_call: NA; cdr3_nt: TGTGCCAGCAGCTTCCTCCGCTCAGCCGGGGAGCTGTTTTTT; cdr3_aa: CASSFLRSAGELFF
v_call: TRBV18; clone_size: once; j_call: TRBJ2-1; d_call: TRBD1; cdr3_nt: TGTGCCAGCTCACCCCGACAGGGGGCCCACAATGAGCAGTTCTTC; cdr3_aa: CASSPRQGAHNEQFF
v_call: TRBV5-1; clone_size: few; j_call: TRBJ2-7; d_call: NA; cdr3_nt: TGCGCCAGCAGCTTGGGCAGGGGTCTCCACGAGCAGTACTTC; cdr3_aa: CASSLGRGLHEQYF
v_call: TRBV10-3; clone_size: NA; j_call: TRBJ2-3; d_call: TRBD1; cdr3_nt: TGTGCCATCAGTGAATACAGGGGAACAGATACGCAGTATTTT; cdr3_aa: CAISEYRGTDTQYF
v_call: TRBV5-1; clone_size: NA; j_call: TRBJ2-3; d_call: TRBD2; cdr3_nt: TGCGCCAGCAGCAATAGCGGGAGCGAGACAGATACGCAGTATTTT; cdr3_aa: CASSNSGSETDTQYF
v_call: TRBV5-6; clone_size: NA; j_call: TRBJ2-7; d_call: NA; cdr3_nt: TGTGCCAGCAGCTTGTTCGGGGTCCACGAGCAGTACTTC; cdr3_aa: CASSLFGVHEQYF
v_call: TRBV7-2; clone_size: once; j_call: TRBJ1-6; d_call: TRBD1; cdr3_nt: TGTGCCAGCAGCTTAGCCAAAACCGGGACAGGGTATCCACCCCTCCACTTT; cdr3_aa: CASSLAKTGTGYPPLHF
v_call: TRBV30; clone_size: NA; j_call: TRBJ2-1; d_call: NA; cdr3_nt: TGTGCCTGGAGTGTACTGCAGGGCGGTGAGCAGTTCTTC; cdr3_aa: CAWSVLQGGEQFF
v_call: TRBV11-2; clone_size: few; j_call: TRBJ2-1; d_call: TRBD2; cdr3_nt: TGTGCCAGCAGCACTCTAGCGGGGCCCTACAATGAGCAGTTCTTC; cdr3_aa: CASSTLAGPYNEQFF
v_call: TRBV6-5; clone_size: NA; j_call: TRBJ2-7; d_call: NA; cdr3_nt: TGTGCCAGCAGTTACTCGAACAGGGTTGCCTACGAGCAGTACTTC; cdr3_aa: CASSYSNRVAYEQYF
v_call: TRBV5-8; clone_size: NA; j_call: TRBJ1-6; d_call: NA; cdr3_nt: TGTGCTATAAGCGTACTGAGCTCCTATAATTCACCCCTCCACTTT; cdr3_aa: CAISVLSSYNSPLHF
v_call: TRBV5-4; clone_size: once; j_call: TRBJ2-5; d_call: TRBD1; cdr3_nt: TGTGCCAGCAGCTTGGGAACCCCAGGGGGCGCGGGGGAGACCCAGTACTTC; cdr3_aa: CASSLGTPGGAGETQYF
v_call: TRBV7-8; clone_size: NA; j_call: TRBJ2-7; d_call: NA; cdr3_nt: TGTGCCAGCAGCTACGATCGGGGGAGAGGGGAATACGAGCAGTACTTC; cdr3_aa: CASSYDRGRGEYEQYF
v_call: TRBV7-2; clone_size: NA; j_call: TRBJ1-1; d_call: NA; cdr3_nt: TGTGCCAGCAGCCGGGGGGTATGGAACCGGAACACTGAAGCTTTCTTT; cdr3_aa: CASSRGVWNRNTEAFF
v_call: TRBV6-5; clone_size: few; j_call: TRBJ1-4; d_call: NA; cdr3_nt: TGTGCCAGCAGCTTAGGACGGAGGGGAGAAAAACTGTTTTTT; cdr3_aa: CASSLGRRGEKLFF
v_call: TRBV6-6; clone_size: NA; j_call: TRBJ1-2; d_call: NA; cdr3_nt: TGTGCCAGCAGACTCGGAGCCGCCGACGATTTT; cdr3_aa: CASRLGAADDF
v_call: TRBV7-2; clone_size: NA; j_call: TRBJ1-6; d_call: NA; cdr3_nt: TGTGCCAGCAGCTTAGATCTCTTCTGGGGCAGCAGAGACCCTTCACCCCTCCACTTT; cdr3_aa: CASSLDLFWGSRDPSPLHF
v_call: TRBV2; clone_size: NA; j_call: TRBJ1-6; d_call: NA; cdr3_nt: TGTGCCAGCAGTGAACCGGGTCCAAATTCACCCCTCCACTTT; cdr3_aa: CASSEPGPNSPLHF
v_call: TRBV11-1; clone_size: NA; j_call: TRBJ2-3; d_call: TRBD2; cdr3_nt: TGTGCCAGCAGCCATACTACAGCTCTGGGGGGGGATACGCAGTATTTT; cdr3_aa: CASSHTTALGGDTQYF
v_call: TRBV10-2; clone_size: NA; j_call: TRBJ2-6; d_call: NA; cdr3_nt: TGCGCCAGCAGCGAACTAAGCTCTGGGGCCAACGTCCTGACTTTC; cdr3_aa: CASSELSSGANVLTF
v_call: TRBV30; clone_size: NA; j_call: TRBJ1-4; d_call: NA; cdr3_nt: TGTGCCTGGAGTTCCGACAGCCCTGGTGAAAAACTGTTTTTT; cdr3_aa: CAWSSDSPGEKLFF
v_call: TRBV9; clone_size: NA; j_call: TRBJ1-3; d_call: NA; cdr3_nt: TGTGCCAGCAGCGTGGATGGGCCGTCCTCTGGAAACACCATATATTTT; cdr3_aa: CASSVDGPSSGNTIYF
v_call: TRBV4-1; clone_size: NA; j_call: TRBJ1-2; d_call: TRBD1; cdr3_nt: TGCGCCAGCAGCCAAGACCCCGGACAGGTTCAAGGCTACACCTTC; cdr3_aa: CASSQDPGQVQGYTF
v_call: TRBV10-3; clone_size: NA; j_call: TRBJ2-2; d_call: NA; cdr3_nt: TGTGCCATCCAGGGTTACGGCGGGGAGCTGTTTTTT; cdr3_aa: CAIQGYGGELFF
v_call: TRBV30; clone_size: NA; j_call: TRBJ1-5; d_call: NA; cdr3_nt: TGTGCCTGGAGTACTCAGGCCTACCAGCCCCAGCATTTT; cdr3_aa: CAWSTQAYQPQHF
v_call: TRBV10-3; clone_size: NA; j_call: TRBJ2-2; d_call: TRBD2; cdr3_nt: TGTGCCACCGAAGGTAGCGGGGGGCCATCTCCGAACACCGGGGAGCTGTTTTTT; cdr3_aa: CATEGSGGPSPNTGELFF
v_call: TRBV19; clone_size: NA; j_call: TRBJ2-5; d_call: NA; cdr3_nt: TGTGCCAGTAGTATACCCAGGATCCAAGAGACCCAGTACTTC; cdr3_aa: CASSIPRIQETQYF
v_call: TRBV9; clone_size: once; j_call: TRBJ2-3; d_call: NA; cdr3_nt: TGTGCCAGCAGCGTAGGGTACAGTCTACCCCGCGATACGCAGTATTTT; cdr3_aa: CASSVGYSLPRDTQYF
v_call: TRBV2; clone_size: NA; j_call: TRBJ2-3; d_call: TRBD2; cdr3_nt: TGTGCCAGCAAGACAGAGCGGGGGTCGACAGATACGCAGTATTTT; cdr3_aa: CASKTERGSTDTQYF
v_call: TRBV30; clone_size: NA; j_call: TRBJ2-5; d_call: NA; cdr3_nt: TGTGCCTGGAGTGTACAGATGGCCCAGTACTTC; cdr3_aa: CAWSVQMAQYF
v_call: TRBV4-1; clone_size: NA; j_call: TRBJ2-1; d_call: TRBD1; cdr3_nt: TGCGCCAGCAGACAGGGGGGCTACAATGAGCAGTTCTTC; cdr3_aa: CASRQGGYNEQFF
v_call: TRBV29-1; clone_size: NA; j_call: TRBJ2-7; d_call: NA; cdr3_nt: TGCAGCGTTGCAAGGCAGAAACGGGGCGAGCAGTACTTC; cdr3_aa: CSVARQKRGEQYF